This is a list of T cell receptor beta chains from one sample in a study of stem cell transplantation in POMP-related autoinflammatory disease. Assay: immunoSEQ multiplex PCR; the TCRdb copy retains only in-frame clones and omits some. The sample carries around 10,000 clones, roughly 86% recorded once. This specimen was CD8+ T cells from PBMCs, taken before stem cell transplantation. Receptors were obtained from a human donor with POMP-related autoinflammation and immune dysregulation (PRAID). Both conserved end residues are part of each CDR3. The D gene is left open where the match is weak. Only some rows state a clone size, as once, few, many or a class for expanded clones.

DNA: TGCAGCGTTGAAGGCCTCGACGGCTACACCTTC
CDR3: CSVEGLDGYTF
D: -
size: -
V: TRBV29-1
J: TRBJ1-2

DNA: TGTGCCAGCAGATCCCCGGGACAGGCCAACAATGAGCAGTTCTTC
CDR3: CASRSPGQANNEQFF
D: TRBD1
size: -
V: TRBV6-5
J: TRBJ2-1

DNA: TGTGCTAGTGGTGCGTGGCATGCAGGACAAAGTCGGGCCAACGTCCTGACTTTC
CDR3: CASGAWHAGQSRANVLTF
D: -
size: -
V: TRBV12-5
J: TRBJ2-6

DNA: TGTGCCAGTAGTTTGTGGACAGGGGGCTACGAGCAGTACTTC
CDR3: CASSLWTGGYEQYF
D: TRBD1
size: -
V: TRBV19
J: TRBJ2-7

DNA: TGTGCCAGCAGTGAGGGACAGGGGTTCTATGGCTACACCTTC
CDR3: CASSEGQGFYGYTF
D: TRBD1
size: -
V: TRBV6-1
J: TRBJ1-2

DNA: TGTGCCAGCAGTGAAAGTGTTTTTAGCACAGATACGCAGTATTTT
CDR3: CASSESVFSTDTQYF
D: -
size: -
V: TRBV2
J: TRBJ2-3

DNA: TGTGCCAGCAGTTTTCCCACGAACACCGGGGAGCTGTTTTTT
CDR3: CASSFPTNTGELFF
D: -
size: -
V: TRBV28
J: TRBJ2-2

DNA: TGTGCCAGCAGCTCCGGACAGGGAACTGATACGCAGTATTTT
CDR3: CASSSGQGTDTQYF
D: TRBD1
size: -
V: TRBV28
J: TRBJ2-3

DNA: TGCGCCAGCAGCCAGAAAACGGGACTAGCGTTCAATGAGCAGTTCTTC
CDR3: CASSQKTGLAFNEQFF
D: TRBD2
size: once
V: TRBV4-1
J: TRBJ2-1

DNA: TGCGCCAGCAGTCAAAGCGGGAGGCAGTTCTTC
CDR3: CASSQSGRQFF
D: TRBD2
size: few
V: TRBV4-1
J: TRBJ2-1

DNA: TGCGCCAGCAGCTTGGCCAGGGACTACGAGCAGTACTTC
CDR3: CASSLARDYEQYF
D: -
size: -
V: TRBV5-1
J: TRBJ2-7

DNA: TGTGCCAGCAGTGAGGTACAGGTCCCTTTCTATGGCTACACCTTC
CDR3: CASSEVQVPFYGYTF
D: -
size: few
V: TRBV2
J: TRBJ1-2

DNA: TGTGCCAGCAGGCCACTTTATTGGACAGCTCCCTACGAGCAGTACTTC
CDR3: CASRPLYWTAPYEQYF
D: -
size: -
V: TRBV5-4
J: TRBJ2-7

DNA: TGTGCCAGCAGTTTTCGGGGGGAAACCTACGAGCAGTACTTC
CDR3: CASSFRGETYEQYF
D: TRBD2
size: -
V: TRBV28
J: TRBJ2-7

DNA: TGTGCCAGTAGTATTAACAGGGTTGCTGAAGCTTTCTTT
CDR3: CASSINRVAEAFF
D: -
size: -
V: TRBV19
J: TRBJ1-1

DNA: TGTGGGGGCGGGGCACGCACTGAAGCTTTCTTT
CDR3: CGGGARTEAFF
D: -
size: -
V: TRBV27
J: TRBJ1-1

DNA: TGTGCCAGCAGCTTGATGGGACAGGGAGTCGCAGATACGCAGTATTTT
CDR3: CASSLMGQGVADTQYF
D: TRBD1
size: once
V: TRBV5-6
J: TRBJ2-3

DNA: TGTGCCAGCCATACAGGGGCAAAGCAGTACTTC
CDR3: CASHTGAKQYF
D: TRBD1
size: few
V: TRBV27
J: TRBJ2-7

DNA: TGTGCCAGCAGCTTGGAGAATAGCCGAGACTACAATGAGCAGTTCTTC
CDR3: CASSLENSRDYNEQFF
D: -
size: -
V: TRBV5-6
J: TRBJ2-1

DNA: TGTGCCAGCAGCCCGCCCACTAGCAAGGGCACCGGGGAGCTGTTTTTT
CDR3: CASSPPTSKGTGELFF
D: -
size: -
V: TRBV5-8
J: TRBJ2-2

DNA: TGTGCCAGCAGCCTCACACGGGGGGGCAGAGAGACCCAGTACTTC
CDR3: CASSLTRGGRETQYF
D: TRBD2
size: -
V: TRBV7-8
J: TRBJ2-5

DNA: TGTGCCAGCAGCTTAGTTAACGACGGCTACACCTTC
CDR3: CASSLVNDGYTF
D: -
size: -
V: TRBV7-9
J: TRBJ1-2

DNA: TGTGCCAGCAGCTATGCCGGGACAGGGTCCGACGAGCAGTTCTTC
CDR3: CASSYAGTGSDEQFF
D: TRBD1
size: -
V: TRBV7-9
J: TRBJ2-1

DNA: TGTGCCAGCAGTTCCGGCACAGCAACTAATGAAAAACTGTTTTTT
CDR3: CASSSGTATNEKLFF
D: -
size: -
V: TRBV6-6
J: TRBJ1-4

DNA: TGTGCCAGCAGCCAACTTCTCAATGAGCAGTTCTTC
CDR3: CASSQLLNEQFF
D: -
size: -
V: TRBV14
J: TRBJ2-1

DNA: TGCGCCAGCAGCCAGGGACTAGCGGGGGCCATCGGAGAGCAGTACTTC
CDR3: CASSQGLAGAIGEQYF
D: TRBD2
size: once
V: TRBV4-1
J: TRBJ2-7

DNA: TGCGCCAGCAGCTTGGTACAGGGGGGATCCTACGAGCAGTACTTC
CDR3: CASSLVQGGSYEQYF
D: TRBD1
size: -
V: TRBV5-1
J: TRBJ2-7

DNA: TGTGCCAGCAGCTTACATGGGGAGCGGGACATCGATGAGCAGTTCTTC
CDR3: CASSLHGERDIDEQFF
D: -
size: once
V: TRBV7-9
J: TRBJ2-1

DNA: TGTGCCAGCAGCCCATACCAGGGAGCGGTCAATGAAAAACTGTTTTTT
CDR3: CASSPYQGAVNEKLFF
D: -
size: -
V: TRBV27
J: TRBJ1-4

DNA: TGTGCCAGCAGCTGGGGACTAGCGGGAGGCTATGAGCAGTTCTTC
CDR3: CASSWGLAGGYEQFF
D: TRBD2
size: -
V: TRBV5-5
J: TRBJ2-1

DNA: TGTGCCAGCAGCCCCTCAGTGGATCGGCCCCAGCATTTT
CDR3: CASSPSVDRPQHF
D: -
size: -
V: TRBV27
J: TRBJ1-5

DNA: TGTGCCAGCAGCTTATCCCCAGGCCCGGGGGATCAGCCCCAGCATTTT
CDR3: CASSLSPGPGDQPQHF
D: -
size: -
V: TRBV7-9
J: TRBJ1-5

DNA: TGTGCCAGCAGCTCCAAGGACGCAGATGAGCAGTTCTTC
CDR3: CASSSKDADEQFF
D: -
size: once
V: TRBV7-3
J: TRBJ2-1

DNA: TGCGCCAGCAGCCCTTGGACAGGGGACCAATCACCCCTCCACTTT
CDR3: CASSPWTGDQSPLHF
D: TRBD1
size: -
V: TRBV5-1
J: TRBJ1-6

DNA: TGTGCCAGCAGCCCCGGCATAATAGGGGTGGAAGAGACCCAGTACTTC
CDR3: CASSPGIIGVEETQYF
D: -
size: once
V: TRBV7-8
J: TRBJ2-5

DNA: TGTGCCAGCAGTGAATGGGCCTGGGGGGGCAATCAGCCCCAGCATTTT
CDR3: CASSEWAWGGNQPQHF
D: -
size: -
V: TRBV6-1
J: TRBJ1-5

DNA: TGCGCCAGCAGTCTACCTAGCGGGGTTCCTCTACTTAGCACAGATACGCAGTATTTT
CDR3: CASSLPSGVPLLSTDTQYF
D: TRBD2
size: -
V: TRBV23-1
J: TRBJ2-3

DNA: TGTGCCAGCAGTGTTGCGGGACAGGGCTACGAGCAGTACTTC
CDR3: CASSVAGQGYEQYF
D: TRBD1
size: -
V: TRBV2
J: TRBJ2-7

DNA: TGTGCCAGCAGCCTACGGGCGGGGGGGAACACTGAAGCTTTCTTT
CDR3: CASSLRAGGNTEAFF
D: -
size: -
V: TRBV11-2
J: TRBJ1-1

DNA: TGTGCCAGCAGGGCAGGAGGCCCTCCAACTGAAGAGCAGTTCTTC
CDR3: CASRAGGPPTEEQFF
D: -
size: -
V: TRBV7-3
J: TRBJ2-1

DNA: TGTGCCAGCAGCCTAACGGGGGGTGGCACAGATACGCAGTATTTT
CDR3: CASSLTGGGTDTQYF
D: TRBD2
size: -
V: TRBV6-6
J: TRBJ2-3

DNA: TGTGCCATCAGTGAGTCGTGGGGCAGCCAGCAGTTCTTC
CDR3: CAISESWGSQQFF
D: -
size: -
V: TRBV10-3
J: TRBJ2-1

DNA: TGTGCCAGCAGCCAAGAAGGGACTAGCGGGAGGGGGCAGTTCTTC
CDR3: CASSQEGTSGRGQFF
D: TRBD2
size: -
V: TRBV4-2
J: TRBJ2-1

DNA: TGTGCCAGTAGTATAAATCAGGGTCTTAATGGCTACACCTTC
CDR3: CASSINQGLNGYTF
D: -
size: once
V: TRBV19
J: TRBJ1-2

DNA: TGTGCCAGCAGCTTGGGAGGGGGCGGCATGGGGCAGTTCTTC
CDR3: CASSLGGGGMGQFF
D: -
size: -
V: TRBV7-9
J: TRBJ2-1

DNA: TGTGCCAGCAGCTCAAAGGGGATGCCGACCTACGAGCAGTACTTC
CDR3: CASSSKGMPTYEQYF
D: -
size: -
V: TRBV5-4
J: TRBJ2-7

DNA: TGTGCCAGCAGCATATCCGGGACAGGGTCTAGTGGCTACACCTTC
CDR3: CASSISGTGSSGYTF
D: TRBD1
size: few
V: TRBV9
J: TRBJ1-2

DNA: TGTGCCAGCAGCTTTAGTCTGAGCTCCTACAATGAGCAGTTCTTC
CDR3: CASSFSLSSYNEQFF
D: -
size: -
V: TRBV13
J: TRBJ2-1

DNA: TGCAGCGTTCCTTACAGGGTGAGTGAGCAGTTCTTC
CDR3: CSVPYRVSEQFF
D: -
size: -
V: TRBV29-1
J: TRBJ2-1

DNA: TGTGCCAGCAGTGAGGTAACAGGGGGGGCCTACGAGCAGTACTTC
CDR3: CASSEVTGGAYEQYF
D: -
size: -
V: TRBV6-1
J: TRBJ2-7

DNA: TGTGCCTGGAGTGTACTGGGCGGGAGGTCCTACGAGCAGTACTTC
CDR3: CAWSVLGGRSYEQYF
D: TRBD2
size: -
V: TRBV30
J: TRBJ2-7

DNA: TGTGCCAGCAGCTTAGCGGGGTTGGGTGAAACCTACGAGCAGTACTTC
CDR3: CASSLAGLGETYEQYF
D: -
size: -
V: TRBV13
J: TRBJ2-7

DNA: TGTGCCAGCAGCCCCAGACTAGCGGGGAACAATGAGCAGTTCTTC
CDR3: CASSPRLAGNNEQFF
D: TRBD2
size: -
V: TRBV13
J: TRBJ2-1

DNA: TGTGCCAGCAGCTCCCTCCACCGGGACCACGCCTACAATGAGCAGTTCTTC
CDR3: CASSSLHRDHAYNEQFF
D: -
size: -
V: TRBV7-2
J: TRBJ2-1